A selection of T cell receptor beta chains follows, all from one sample in a study of T cells in Graves' hyperthyroidism and ophthalmopathy. From the multiplex PCR reads, TCRdb called clonotypes with MiXCR, one entry per CDR3 protein. Of 500,000 to 600,000 distinct CDR3 sequences in the sample, around 45% are singletons; the top ten hold around 7.7%. Sequences were obtained from peripheral blood or thyroid tissue (not recorded which). The origin of the receptors is a woman aged 18-29 years with Graves' hyperthyroidism. Each CDR3 is given with its conserved first and last residue. Fields, in order: V gene, D gene, clone size, J gene, CDR3 protein, CDR3 DNA. D genes are given only for firm matches. Clone size is stated in some rows and not others, as once, few, many or a class when expanded.

V gene: TRBV29-1; D gene: -; clone size: many; J gene: TRBJ1-1; CDR3 protein: CSLEGVNTEAFF; CDR3 DNA: TGCAGCTTGGAGGGGGTGAACACTGAAGCTTTCTTT
V gene: TRBV20-1; D gene: -; clone size: many; J gene: TRBJ1-5; CDR3 protein: CSARDPGADSNQPQHF; CDR3 DNA: TGCAGTGCTAGAGATCCAGGGGCCGATAGCAATCAGCCCCAGCATTTT
V gene: TRBV7-9; D gene: -; clone size: -; J gene: TRBJ2-3; CDR3 protein: CASKRQELSTDTQYF; CDR3 DNA: TGTGCCAGCAAAAGACAGGAGCTTAGCACAGATACGCAGTATTTT
V gene: TRBV29-1; D gene: -; clone size: -; J gene: TRBJ2-1; CDR3 protein: CSVVREWYEQFF; CDR3 DNA: TGCAGCGTTGTCCGGGAGTGGTATGAGCAGTTCTTC
V gene: TRBV10-1; D gene: -; clone size: -; J gene: TRBJ2-3; CDR3 protein: CASSEGDNADTQYF; CDR3 DNA: TGCGCCAGCAGTGAGGGCGACAACGCAGATACGCAGTATTTT
V gene: TRBV29-1; D gene: -; clone size: -; J gene: TRBJ1-2; CDR3 protein: CSSEVGRQGYTF; CDR3 DNA: TGCAGCAGTGAAGTGGGGCGACAGGGCTACACCTTC
V gene: TRBV7-9; D gene: -; clone size: -; J gene: TRBJ1-2; CDR3 protein: CASIGAAGGDYGYTF; CDR3 DNA: TGTGCCAGCATCGGGGCCGCAGGCGGGGACTATGGCTACACCTTC
V gene: TRBV20-1; D gene: -; clone size: -; J gene: TRBJ1-5; CDR3 protein: CSASSGANSNQPQHF; CDR3 DNA: TGCAGTGCTAGTAGCGGGGCGAATAGCAATCAGCCCCAGCATTTT
V gene: TRBV7-6; D gene: TRBD1; clone size: few; J gene: TRBJ2-7; CDR3 protein: CAPLSTGVGEQYF; CDR3 DNA: TGTGCCCCCCTCTCTACAGGGGTGGGTGAGCAGTACTTC
V gene: TRBV7-2; D gene: -; clone size: few; J gene: TRBJ2-3; CDR3 protein: CASSLQQGIDTQYF; CDR3 DNA: TGTGCCAGCAGCTTACAACAGGGCATAGATACGCAGTATTTT
V gene: TRBV18; D gene: TRBD1; clone size: -; J gene: TRBJ1-6; CDR3 protein: CASSPTPGGWAYNSPLHF; CDR3 DNA: TGTGCCAGCTCACCGACCCCAGGGGGATGGGCCTATAATTCACCCCTCCACTTT
V gene: TRBV19; D gene: -; clone size: many; J gene: TRBJ2-2; CDR3 protein: CASSIARTNTGELFF; CDR3 DNA: TGTGCCAGTAGTATTGCACGGACGAACACCGGGGAGCTGTTTTTT
V gene: TRBV7-3; D gene: -; clone size: few; J gene: TRBJ2-3; CDR3 protein: CASSLVREADTQYF; CDR3 DNA: TGTGCCAGCAGCTTGGTCCGGGAAGCAGATACGCAGTATTTT
V gene: TRBV29-1; D gene: -; clone size: -; J gene: TRBJ2-1; CDR3 protein: CSVGDRYNEQFF; CDR3 DNA: TGCAGCGTCGGCGACAGATACAATGAGCAGTTCTTC
V gene: TRBV12-3/TRBV12-4; D gene: -; clone size: many; J gene: TRBJ2-7; CDR3 protein: CASSHGSYEQYF; CDR3 DNA: TGTGCCAGCAGTCACGGGTCCTACGAGCAGTACTTC
V gene: TRBV29-1; D gene: TRBD1; clone size: many; J gene: TRBJ2-7; CDR3 protein: CSTRTGGDEQYF; CDR3 DNA: TGCAGCACCCGGACAGGGGGAGACGAGCAGTACTTC
V gene: TRBV5-6; D gene: -; clone size: many; J gene: TRBJ1-5; CDR3 protein: CASSLWGAQPQHF; CDR3 DNA: TGTGCCAGCAGCTTGTGGGGAGCTCAGCCCCAGCATTTT
V gene: TRBV15; D gene: -; clone size: many; J gene: TRBJ2-6; CDR3 protein: CATSTSSYSGANVLTF; CDR3 DNA: TGTGCCACCAGCACCTCATCGTACTCTGGGGCCAACGTCCTGACTTTC
V gene: TRBV11-3; D gene: TRBD1; clone size: many; J gene: TRBJ2-5; CDR3 protein: CASSSRTGGGQETQYF; CDR3 DNA: TGTGCCAGCAGCTCAAGGACAGGGGGAGGTCAAGAGACCCAGTACTTC
V gene: TRBV20-1; D gene: TRBD2; clone size: many; J gene: TRBJ2-7; CDR3 protein: CSAQSGTSSSGLREQYF; CDR3 DNA: TGCAGTGCTCAATCCGGGACTAGCTCATCCGGACTCCGAGAGCAGTACTTC
V gene: TRBV7-7; D gene: -; clone size: many; J gene: TRBJ2-7; CDR3 protein: CASSLGQNSYEQYF; CDR3 DNA: TGTGCTAGCAGCTTAGGACAGAACTCCTACGAGCAGTACTTC
V gene: TRBV7-2; D gene: TRBD2; clone size: -; J gene: TRBJ2-7; CDR3 protein: CASSLGPSGRAYEQYF; CDR3 DNA: TGTGCCAGCAGCTTAGGTCCTAGCGGGAGGGCCTACGAGCAGTACTTC
V gene: TRBV29-1; D gene: TRBD2; clone size: few; J gene: TRBJ2-1; CDR3 protein: CSVRPGLAGVVQFF; CDR3 DNA: TGCAGCGTTCGACCGGGACTAGCGGGAGTGGTGCAGTTCTTC
V gene: TRBV6-5; D gene: TRBD1; clone size: -; J gene: TRBJ2-7; CDR3 protein: CASSYPADRGGYEQYF; CDR3 DNA: TGTGCCAGCAGTTACCCCGCGGACAGGGGCGGGTACGAGCAGTACTTC
V gene: TRBV7-2; D gene: -; clone size: many; J gene: TRBJ2-7; CDR3 protein: CASSQSENYEQYF; CDR3 DNA: TGTGCCAGCAGCCAATCAGAGAACTACGAGCAGTACTTC
V gene: TRBV2; D gene: -; clone size: -; J gene: TRBJ1-2; CDR3 protein: CASSEGDRSNYGYTF; CDR3 DNA: TGTGCCAGCAGTGAAGGGGACCGATCAAACTATGGCTACACCTTC
V gene: TRBV27; D gene: -; clone size: few; J gene: TRBJ1-2; CDR3 protein: CASSLYRDGNYGYTF; CDR3 DNA: TGTGCCAGCAGTCTCTACCGGGATGGGAACTATGGCTACACCTTC
V gene: TRBV7-3; D gene: -; clone size: -; J gene: TRBJ1-6; CDR3 protein: CASSLYPSSYNSPLHF; CDR3 DNA: TGTGCCAGCAGCTTATACCCGAGCTCCTATAATTCACCCCTCCACTTT
V gene: TRBV10-3; D gene: -; clone size: -; J gene: TRBJ2-7; CDR3 protein: CAISVTLSLNEQYF; CDR3 DNA: TGTGCCATCAGTGTAACACTATCCCTTAATGAGCAGTACTTC
V gene: TRBV11-2; D gene: -; clone size: -; J gene: TRBJ1-5; CDR3 protein: CASSLDGQSQHF; CDR3 DNA: TGTGCCAGCAGCTTAGACGGACAGTCGCAGCATTTT
V gene: TRBV7-9; D gene: -; clone size: few; J gene: TRBJ1-4; CDR3 protein: CASHTQAWTNEKLFF; CDR3 DNA: TGTGCCAGCCACACACAAGCTTGGACTAATGAAAAACTGTTTTTT
V gene: TRBV7-6; D gene: TRBD2; clone size: many; J gene: TRBJ2-7; CDR3 protein: CASSLVGGTTTSGSYEQYF; CDR3 DNA: TGTGCCAGCAGCTTAGTTGGGGGGACTACTACTAGCGGGAGCTACGAGCAGTACTTC
V gene: TRBV15; D gene: -; clone size: many; J gene: TRBJ2-5; CDR3 protein: CATSRDTRETQYF; CDR3 DNA: TGTGCCACCAGCAGAGACACGAGAGAGACCCAGTACTTC
V gene: TRBV27; D gene: -; clone size: many; J gene: TRBJ1-2; CDR3 protein: CASSARHGLSYGYTF; CDR3 DNA: TGTGCCAGCAGTGCTCGCCATGGCTTGTCCTATGGCTACACCTTC
V gene: TRBV5-1; D gene: TRBD2; clone size: -; J gene: TRBJ2-1; CDR3 protein: CASSTGTSGSGDEQFF; CDR3 DNA: TGCGCCAGCAGCACGGGGACTAGCGGATCGGGCGATGAGCAGTTCTTC
V gene: TRBV12-3/TRBV12-4; D gene: TRBD2; clone size: many; J gene: TRBJ2-5; CDR3 protein: CASSPSDGPGGTQYF; CDR3 DNA: TGTGCCAGCAGTCCCTCTGACGGTCCGGGGGGGACCCAGTACTTC
V gene: TRBV2; D gene: -; clone size: -; J gene: TRBJ1-2; CDR3 protein: CASRAGLDGYTF; CDR3 DNA: TGTGCCAGCCGGGCAGGGCTTGATGGCTACACCTTC
V gene: TRBV15; D gene: -; clone size: many; J gene: TRBJ1-3; CDR3 protein: CATSRVGGPGNTIYF; CDR3 DNA: TGTGCCACCAGCAGAGTGGGGGGGCCCGGAAACACCATATATTTT
V gene: TRBV24-1; D gene: TRBD2; clone size: many; J gene: TRBJ2-2; CDR3 protein: CATSGTGLAGTTNTGELFF; CDR3 DNA: TGTGCCACCAGTGGCACAGGACTAGCGGGAACTACCAACACCGGGGAGCTGTTTTTT
V gene: TRBV29-1; D gene: -; clone size: -; J gene: TRBJ2-7; CDR3 protein: CSVAGTRTYEQYF; CDR3 DNA: TGCAGCGTTGCTGGGACAAGGACCTACGAGCAGTACTTC
V gene: TRBV9; D gene: -; clone size: -; J gene: TRBJ1-2; CDR3 protein: CASSVAGVNYGYTF; CDR3 DNA: TGTGCCAGCAGCGTAGCGGGAGTGAACTATGGCTACACCTTC
V gene: TRBV27; D gene: TRBD1; clone size: many; J gene: TRBJ1-2; CDR3 protein: CASSKGARYGYTF; CDR3 DNA: TGTGCCAGCAGCAAGGGGGCGCGGTATGGCTACACCTTC
V gene: TRBV7-9; D gene: -; clone size: -; J gene: TRBJ2-5; CDR3 protein: CASSAAGQTYQETQYF; CDR3 DNA: TGTGCCAGCAGCGCCGCGGGACAGACGTACCAAGAGACCCAGTACTTC